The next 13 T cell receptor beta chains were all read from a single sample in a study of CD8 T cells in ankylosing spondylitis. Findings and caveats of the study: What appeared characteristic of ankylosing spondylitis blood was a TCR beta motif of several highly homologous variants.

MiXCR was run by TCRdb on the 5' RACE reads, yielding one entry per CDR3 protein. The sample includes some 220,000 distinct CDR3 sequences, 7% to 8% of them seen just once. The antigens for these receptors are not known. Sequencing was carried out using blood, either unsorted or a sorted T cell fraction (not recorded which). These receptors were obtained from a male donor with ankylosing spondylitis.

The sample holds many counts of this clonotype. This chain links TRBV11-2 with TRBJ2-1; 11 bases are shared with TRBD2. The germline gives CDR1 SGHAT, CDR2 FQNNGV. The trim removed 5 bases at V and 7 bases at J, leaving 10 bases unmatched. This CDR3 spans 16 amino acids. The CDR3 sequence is CASSPTSGGRGNEQFF. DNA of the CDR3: TGTGCCAGCAGCCCCACTAGCGGGGGCCGGGGGAATGAGCAGTTCTTC.

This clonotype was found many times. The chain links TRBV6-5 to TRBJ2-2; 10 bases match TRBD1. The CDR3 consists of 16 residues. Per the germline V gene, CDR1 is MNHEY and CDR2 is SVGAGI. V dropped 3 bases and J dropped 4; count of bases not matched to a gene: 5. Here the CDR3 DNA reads TGTGCCAGCAGTTATTGGGACAGGGGTGCCACCGGGGAGCTGTTTTTT. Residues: CASSYWDRGATGELFF.

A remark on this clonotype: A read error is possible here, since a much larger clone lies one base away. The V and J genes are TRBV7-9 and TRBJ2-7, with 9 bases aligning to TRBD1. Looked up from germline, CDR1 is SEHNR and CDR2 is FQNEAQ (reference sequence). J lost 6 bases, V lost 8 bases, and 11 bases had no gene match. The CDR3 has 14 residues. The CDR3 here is CASGDRNRGLEQYF. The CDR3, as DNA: TGTGCCAGCGGCGACCGGAACAGGGGGCTCGAGCAGTACTTC.

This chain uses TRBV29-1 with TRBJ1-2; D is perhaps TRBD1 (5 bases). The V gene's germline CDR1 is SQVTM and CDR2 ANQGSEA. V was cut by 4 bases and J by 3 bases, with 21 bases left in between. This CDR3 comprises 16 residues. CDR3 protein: CSVAGVRGDRDYGYTF. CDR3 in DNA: TGCAGCGTTGCGGGAGTCCGGGGCGACCGTGACTATGGCTACACCTTC.

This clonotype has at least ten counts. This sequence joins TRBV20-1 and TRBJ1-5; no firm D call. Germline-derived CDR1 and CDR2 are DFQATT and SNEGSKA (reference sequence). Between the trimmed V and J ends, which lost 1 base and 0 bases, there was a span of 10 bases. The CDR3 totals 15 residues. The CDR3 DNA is TGCAGTGCTAGAGTCCGGGGTTTTAGCAATCAGCCCCAGCATTTT. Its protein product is CSARVRGFSNQPQHF.

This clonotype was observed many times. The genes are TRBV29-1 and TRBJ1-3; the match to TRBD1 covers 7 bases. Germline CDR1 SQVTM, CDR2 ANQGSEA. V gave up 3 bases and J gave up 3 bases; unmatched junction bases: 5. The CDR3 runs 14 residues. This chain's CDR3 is CSVEERGHGNTIYF. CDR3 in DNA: TGCAGCGTTGAGGAAAGGGGGCATGGAAACACCATATATTTT.

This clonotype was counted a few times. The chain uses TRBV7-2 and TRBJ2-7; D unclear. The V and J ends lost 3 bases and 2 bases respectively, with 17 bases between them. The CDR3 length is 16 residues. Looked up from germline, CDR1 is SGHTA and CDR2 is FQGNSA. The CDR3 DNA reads TGTGCCAGCAGCTTGGTGCGACAAGGTAGGACCTACGAGCAGTACTTC. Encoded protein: CASSLVRQGRTYEQYF.

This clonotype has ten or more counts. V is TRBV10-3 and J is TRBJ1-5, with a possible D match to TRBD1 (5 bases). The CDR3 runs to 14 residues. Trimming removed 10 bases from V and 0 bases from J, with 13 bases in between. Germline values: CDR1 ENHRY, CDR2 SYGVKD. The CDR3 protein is CATRLGGSNQPQHF. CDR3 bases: TGTGCCACCCGTCTGGGGGGTAGCAATCAGCCCCAGCATTTT.

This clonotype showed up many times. The CDR3, as DNA: TGTGCCAGCAGCTTTCTTTCAAGGGCGGGCCGCGGGGAGCTGTTTTTT. Protein sequence: CASSFLSRAGRGELFF. V gene TRBV11-1 combines with J gene TRBJ2-2; possibly TRBD2 for D (5 bases). CDR1 and CDR2 from the germline V gene are SGHAT and FQDESV (reference sequence). Trimming pared 3 bases from V and 7 bases from J, leaving 18 bases between. This CDR3 is built from 16 residues.

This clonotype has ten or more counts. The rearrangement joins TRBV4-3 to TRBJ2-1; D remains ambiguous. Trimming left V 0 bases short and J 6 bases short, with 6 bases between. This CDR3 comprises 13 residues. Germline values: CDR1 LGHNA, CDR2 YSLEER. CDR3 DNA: TGCGCCAGCAGCCAAGAGAATCGCAATGAGCAGTTCTTC. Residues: CASSQENRNEQFF.

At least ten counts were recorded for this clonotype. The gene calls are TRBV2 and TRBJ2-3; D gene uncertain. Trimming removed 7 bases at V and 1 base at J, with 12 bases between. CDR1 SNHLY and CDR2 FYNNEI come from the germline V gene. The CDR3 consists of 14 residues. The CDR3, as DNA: TGTGCCAGCAATATGCGTCTACGCACAGATACGCAGTATTTT. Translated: CASNMRLRTDTQYF.

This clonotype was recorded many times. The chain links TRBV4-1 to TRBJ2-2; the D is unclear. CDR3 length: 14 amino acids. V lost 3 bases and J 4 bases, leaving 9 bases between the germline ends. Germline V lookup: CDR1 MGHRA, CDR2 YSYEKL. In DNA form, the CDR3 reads TGCGCCAGCAGCCAGGCGGAAGGCACCGGGGAGCTGTTTTTT. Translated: CASSQAEGTGELFF.

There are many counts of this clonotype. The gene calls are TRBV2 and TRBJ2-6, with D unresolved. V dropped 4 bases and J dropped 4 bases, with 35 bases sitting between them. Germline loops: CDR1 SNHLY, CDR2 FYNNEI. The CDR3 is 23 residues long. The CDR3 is CASSVSSLYFGSQNYRGANVLTF. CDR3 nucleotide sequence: TGTGCCAGCAGTGTATCATCGCTGTACTTTGGCAGTCAAAATTACAGAGGGGCCAACGTCCTGACTTTC.